One sample yielded the 23 T cell receptor beta chains listed below, sequenced in a study of cytomegalovirus exposure and HLA in healthy donors. Amplification used 60 Vbeta primers and 13 Jbeta primers. Method: immunoSEQ multiplex PCR; TCRdb's copy keeps in-frame clones and lacks some. The sample records some 140,000 clones, approximately 80% being singletons. The sample taken for sequencing was PBMCs. The receptors come from a woman between 35 and 50 years old in good health and CMV-seropositive.

This chain connects TRBV27 to TRBJ2-2, with TRBD1 matching 9 bases. Germline V gives CDR1 MNHEY, CDR2 SMNVEV (reference sequence). CDR3 length equals 15 residues. The V segment lost 7 bases and the J segment 5 bases; nucleotides outside the gene matches: 8. CDR3 in amino acids: CASTRTGVGTGELFF. The CDR3 DNA sequence: TGTGCCAGCACTAGGACAGGGGTAGGAACCGGGGAGCTGTTTTTT.

The table lists this clone with a few counts. In the same sample, other DNA sequences code for this CDR3. The V gene is TRBV5-1, the J gene TRBJ2-1; 7 bases are shared with TRBD2. The CDR3 has 17 amino acids. Germline CDR1 is SGHRS and CDR2 is YFSETQ. V trimming: 0 bases; J trimming: 2 bases; junction bases outside the gene matches: 8. Here the CDR3 DNA reads TGCGCCAGCAGCTTGGTGCCTAGCGGAGGTCCCTACAATGAGCAGTTCTTC. Protein: CASSLVPSGGPYNEQFF. Looking up the rest from reference TRBV5-1 and TRBJ2-1 gives the full variable domain: KAGVTQTPRYLIKTRGQQVTLSCSPISGHRSVSWYQQTPGQGLQFLFEYFSETQRNKGNFPGRFSGRQFSNSRSEMNVSTLELGDSALYLCASSLVPSGGPYNEQFFGPGTRLTVL.

The chain uses TRBV6-1 and TRBJ1-5, with D possibly TRBD1 on 5 matching bases. Looked up from germline, CDR1 is MNHNS and CDR2 is SASEGT. The V and J ends lost 2 bases and 0 bases respectively, with 11 bases between them. This CDR3 contains 16 residues. The DNA of the CDR3 is TGTGCCAGCAGTGAATTCCCAGGGAATAGCAATCAGCCCCAGCATTTT. Translating gives CASSEFPGNSNQPQHF.

V gene TRBV11-3 combines with J gene TRBJ1-1, with no clear D. Germline loops: CDR1 SGHNT, CDR2 YENEEA. There are 15 residues in the CDR3. V shed 5 bases and J shed 1 base, with 14 bases lying between them. CDR3 region: CASSPRPRGNTEAFF. The CDR3, as DNA: TGTGCCAGCAGCCCACGCCCCAGAGGGAACACTGAAGCTTTCTTT.

The chain's CDR3 is CASSQYRGPHSNYGYTF. CDR3 nucleotide sequence: TGTGCCAGCAGCCAATACAGGGGGCCCCACTCCAACTATGGCTACACCTTC. The rearrangement links TRBV11-2 to TRBJ1-2; 9 bases align to TRBD1. The V gene end was trimmed by 5 bases and the J gene end by 2 bases; junction bases not matched to a gene: 12. The germline gives CDR1 SGHAT, CDR2 FQNNGV. This CDR3 is built from 17 residues.

The V and J genes are TRBV7-8 and TRBJ1-3, with TRBD1 as a possible D gene (5 bases). Germline CDR1 is SGHVS and CDR2 is FQNEAQ. The CDR3 runs 15 residues. V shed 5 bases and J shed 3 bases, with 14 bases lying between them. The CDR3 loop reads CASSPSRVIGNTIYF. The CDR3 DNA follows: TGTGCCAGCAGCCCAAGCAGGGTCATTGGAAACACCATATATTTT.

The chain is built from TRBV29-1 and TRBJ2-5, with 9 positions matching TRBD2. The germline V gene has CDR1 SQVTM and CDR2 ANQGSEA. The CDR3 length is 14 residues. Trimming took 4 bases from V and 5 from J; bases not matched to a gene: 8. The CDR3 sequence: CSVAVAGAGETQYF. The CDR3 DNA follows: TGCAGCGTTGCGGTAGCGGGAGCGGGGGAGACCCAGTACTTC.

The J gene is TRBJ2-4, the V gene TRBV10-3, with 8 bases matching TRBD1. V gave up 5 bases and J gave up 3 bases; unmatched junction bases: 6. The CDR3 contains 15 residues. In germline, CDR1 is ENHRY, CDR2 SYGVKD. For the CDR3, the DNA is TGTGCCATCAGTAAGGACAGGGTTGGCAAAAACATTCAGTACTTC. Translating gives CAISKDRVGKNIQYF.

The rearrangement uses TRBV25-1 and TRBJ2-1; 12 bases align to TRBD2. V lost 5 bases, J lost 10 bases, and 12 bases stayed unmatched. There are 16 residues in the CDR3. Germline lookup yields CDR1 MGHDK and CDR2 SYGVNS. The CDR3 loop is CASSPGASGRAEEQFF. CDR3 in DNA: TGTGCCAGCAGTCCCGGGGCTAGCGGGAGGGCCGAAGAGCAGTTCTTC.

In this sample, this clone turned up once. The chain recombines TRBV5-1 with TRBJ2-3; 11 positions match TRBD2. CDR3 size: 15 residues. The germline V gene encodes CDR1 SGHRS and CDR2 YFSETQ. V shed 7 bases and J 4 bases; nucleotides not matched to a gene: 8. CDR3 protein: CASRIPSGRSDTQYF. DNA of the CDR3: TGCGCCAGCCGGATCCCTAGCGGGAGGTCAGATACGCAGTATTTT.

The rearrangement uses TRBV15 and TRBJ2-7; 7 bases line up with TRBD2. Per germline, CDR1 LNHNV and CDR2 YYDKDF (reference sequence). V shed 0 bases, J shed 4 bases, and the junction held 9 bases outside the gene matches. There are 16 residues in the CDR3. CDR3 sequence (DNA): TGTGCCACCAGCAGAGATCTAGGCGGGAGTGGATACGAGCAGTACTTC. Translating it yields CATSRDLGGSGYEQYF.

The rearrangement links TRBV2 to TRBJ1-5; D is unclear. The CDR3 has 13 amino acids. Germline V lookup: CDR1 SNHLY, CDR2 FYNNEI. The germline V and J ends were trimmed by 4 bases and 6 bases, with 10 bases remaining between them. This chain's CDR3 is CASSAGRGQPQHF. The DNA of the CDR3 is TGTGCCAGCAGTGCAGGTCGGGGTCAGCCCCAGCATTTT.

This clone was seen only a few times. CDR3 DNA: TGTGCCAGCAGTTACGGCGGGAACACTGAAGCTTTCTTT. Translated, it gives CASSYGGNTEAFF. The chain has TRBV6-6 and TRBJ1-1; D is unresolved. CDR3 length: 13 residues. Deletions cut 2 bases from V and 1 base from J, with 5 bases between. Germline-derived CDR1 and CDR2 are MNHNY and SVGAGI (reference sequence).

The chain carries TRBV10-1 and TRBJ2-3; maybe TRBD1 (5 bases). The germline CDR1 and CDR2 sequences are WNHNN and SYGVQD (reference sequence). V was shortened by 2 bases and J by 1 base, with 7 bases between the two germline ends. CDR3 length equals 14 residues. CDR3 sequence (DNA): TGCGCCAGCAGTGAGCAGGGCGGCACAGATACGCAGTATTTT. Translation: CASSEQGGTDTQYF.

The gene calls are TRBV18 and TRBJ1-4, with 7 bases aligning to TRBD1. This CDR3 contains 15 residues. Losses at the gene ends were 3 bases for V and 5 bases for J; bases not matched to a gene: 6. The V gene's germline CDR1 is KGHSH and CDR2 LQKENI. CDR3 in amino acids: CASSPGGDRNEKLFF. The CDR3 coding sequence is TGTGCCAGCTCACCTGGCGGGGACAGAAATGAAAAACTGTTTTTT.

In its sample, this clone was seen a few times. This rearrangement joins TRBV20-1 to TRBJ2-7; D ambiguous. CDR3 length: 11 amino acids. The V gene's germline CDR1 is DFQATT and CDR2 SNEGSKA (reference sequence). V gave up 3 bases and J gave up 5 bases, with 8 bases separating them. The CDR3 sequence is CSASDNNEQYF. CDR3 bases: TGCAGTGCTAGTGATAACAACGAGCAGTACTTC.

This sequence joins TRBV30 and TRBJ1-2; D ambiguous. Trimming pared 0 bases from V and 4 bases from J, leaving 12 bases between. The CDR3 is made up of 14 amino acids. CDR1 GTSNPN and CDR2 SVGIG come from the germline V gene (reference sequence). This CDR3 is CAWSVGGWVYGYTF. In nucleotides, the CDR3 is TGTGCCTGGAGTGTAGGAGGGTGGGTCTATGGCTACACCTTC.

J is TRBJ2-1 and V is TRBV7-8; tentative D call: TRBD2 (5 bases). Trimming cost V 7 bases and J 2 bases, with 9 bases left between them. The germline gives CDR1 SGHVS, CDR2 FQNEAQ. CDR3 length: 13 residues. The CDR3, as DNA: TGTGCCAGCATTAGCGATGCCTACAATGAGCAGTTCTTC. Translation: CASISDAYNEQFF.

V gene TRBV5-1 combines with J gene TRBJ2-1, with D possibly matching TRBD2 (5 bases). The CDR3 sequence is 16 residues long. Germline CDR1 reads SGHRS; CDR2 reads YFSETQ. Deletions cut 4 bases from V and 0 bases from J, with 14 bases between. The CDR3 bases are TGCGCCAGCAGCGCAGTGGCTAGCTTCTCCTACAATGAGCAGTTCTTC. Translating it yields CASSAVASFSYNEQFF.

The chain has TRBV5-6 and TRBJ1-2, with TRBD1 matching 8 bases. Germline V CDR1 and CDR2: SGHDT, YYEEEE. V lost 3 bases to trimming and J lost 0 bases; unmatched junction nucleotides: 4. The CDR3 is 15 residues long. CDR3 protein: CASSSPGQANYGYTF. CDR3 nucleotide sequence: TGTGCCAGCAGCTCACCGGGACAGGCTAACTATGGCTACACCTTC.

The V and J genes are TRBV6-1 and TRBJ2-1; 9 bases agree with TRBD1. The J segment lost 0 bases and the V segment lost 7 bases, leaving 4 bases of the junction unmatched. Germline CDR1 and CDR2: MNHNS and SASEGT. The CDR3 has 15 amino acids. The CDR3 DNA is TGTGCCAGCAAAACGGGACAGGGCTCCTACAATGAGCAGTTCTTC. It is translated as CASKTGQGSYNEQFF.

This sequence joins TRBV5-6 and TRBJ2-7, with TRBD2 matching 7 bases. The CDR3 is made up of 13 amino acids. Germline CDR1 reads SGHDT; CDR2 reads YYEEEE. V was clipped by 2 bases and J by 7 bases; unmatched bases: 6. The CDR3 DNA reads as TGTGCCAGCAGCTTTAGCCTGGGAGGGGAGCAGTACTTC. It encodes CASSFSLGGEQYF.

V gene TRBV19 combines with J gene TRBJ1-5, with a weak D call TRBD1 (5 bases). The CDR3 runs to 17 residues. The germline CDR1 and CDR2 sequences are LNHDA and SQIVND (reference sequence). Trimming took 2 bases from V and 1 from J, leaving 15 bases between them. Written as DNA, the CDR3 is TGTGCCAGTAGTATATCACTCACAGGACCGAGCAATCAGCCCCAGCATTTT. It specifies CASSISLTGPSNQPQHF.